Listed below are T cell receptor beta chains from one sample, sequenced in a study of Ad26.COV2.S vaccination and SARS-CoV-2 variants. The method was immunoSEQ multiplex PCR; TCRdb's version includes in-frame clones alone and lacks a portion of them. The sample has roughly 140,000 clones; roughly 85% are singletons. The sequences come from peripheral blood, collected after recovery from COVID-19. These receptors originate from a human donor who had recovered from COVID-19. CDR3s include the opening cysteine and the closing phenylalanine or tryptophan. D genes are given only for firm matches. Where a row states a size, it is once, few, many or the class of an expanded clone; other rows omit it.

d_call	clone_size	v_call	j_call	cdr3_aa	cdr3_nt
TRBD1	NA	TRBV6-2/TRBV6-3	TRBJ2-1	CASSTHRGPLQIYNEQFF	TGTGCCAGCAGTACCCACAGGGGGCCACTCCAAATATACAATGAGCAGTTCTTC
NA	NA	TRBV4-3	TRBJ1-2	CASSQDRNYGYTF	TGCGCCAGCAGCCAAGATAGGAACTATGGCTACACCTTC
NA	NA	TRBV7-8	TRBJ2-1	CASSFRESSYNEQFF	TGTGCCAGCAGCTTTCGTGAGTCCTCCTACAATGAGCAGTTCTTC
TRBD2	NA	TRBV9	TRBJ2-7	CASSEPGRNVYEQYF	TGTGCCAGCAGCGAACCCGGGAGGAACGTCTACGAGCAGTACTTC
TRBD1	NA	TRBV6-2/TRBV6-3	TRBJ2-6	CASSKRQGRGGANVLTF	TGTGCCAGCAGTAAGAGACAGGGTAGAGGTGGGGCCAACGTCCTGACTTTC
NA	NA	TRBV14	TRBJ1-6	CASRTDYNSPLHF	TGTGCCAGCAGGACAGATTATAATTCACCCCTCCACTTT
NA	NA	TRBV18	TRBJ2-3	CASSPLWMLLGRLSTDTQYF	TGTGCCAGCTCACCATTATGGATGCTACTCGGAAGACTTAGCACAGATACGCAGTATTTT
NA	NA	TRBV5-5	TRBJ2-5	CASSLVRGSETQYF	TGTGCCAGCAGCTTGGTCAGAGGGTCGGAGACCCAGTACTTC
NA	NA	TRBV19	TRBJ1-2	CASRFPGQNYGYTF	TGTGCCAGTAGATTCCCGGGACAAAACTATGGCTACACCTTC
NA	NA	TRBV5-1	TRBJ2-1	CASSIPGSSYNEQFF	TGCGCCAGCAGTATTCCAGGGAGCTCCTACAATGAGCAGTTCTTC
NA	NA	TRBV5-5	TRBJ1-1	CASSQAPGMAFF	TGTGCCAGCAGCCAAGCACCGGGGATGGCTTTCTTT
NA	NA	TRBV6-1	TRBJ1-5	CASSEVLINQPQHF	TGTGCCAGCAGTGAAGTCCTTATTAATCAGCCCCAGCATTTT
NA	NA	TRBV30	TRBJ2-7	CAWSVTATYEQYF	TGTGCCTGGAGTGTAACGGCAACCTACGAGCAGTACTTC
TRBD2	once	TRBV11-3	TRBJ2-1	CASSSRTSGSYNEQFF	TGTGCCAGCAGCTCGAGGACTAGCGGTTCCTACAATGAGCAGTTCTTC
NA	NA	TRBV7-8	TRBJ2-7	CASSPNVVEQYF	TGTGCCAGCAGCCCGAACGTAGTCGAGCAGTACTTC
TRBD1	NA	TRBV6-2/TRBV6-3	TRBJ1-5	CASSTDRTGRRQPQHF	TGTGCCAGCAGTACCGATAGGACAGGGCGCAGGCAGCCCCAGCATTTT
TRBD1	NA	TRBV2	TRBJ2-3	CASTRTGVADTQYF	TGTGCCAGCACCAGGACAGGGGTGGCCGATACGCAGTATTTT
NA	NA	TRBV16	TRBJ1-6	CASSQYRVSYNSPLHF	TGTGCCAGCAGCCAGTACAGGGTGTCCTATAATTCACCCCTCCACTTT
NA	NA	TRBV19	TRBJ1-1	CASSSQLNTEAFF	TGTGCCAGTAGTAGCCAGCTGAACACTGAAGCTTTCTTT
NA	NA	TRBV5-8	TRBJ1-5	CASSLGKSYSNQPQHF	TGTGCCAGCAGCTTGGGCAAGAGCTATAGCAATCAGCCCCAGCATTTT
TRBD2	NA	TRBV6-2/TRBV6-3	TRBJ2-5	CASSYTTSGGAKKETQYF	TGTGCCAGCAGTTACACAACTAGCGGGGGAGCAAAAAAAGAGACCCAGTACTTC
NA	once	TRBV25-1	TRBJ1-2	CASSGDLAHGYTF	TGTGCCAGCAGTGGGGACCTAGCCCATGGCTACACCTTC
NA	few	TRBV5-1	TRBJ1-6	CASSSRELSLNSPLHF	TGCGCCAGCAGCTCCAGGGAATTGAGCCTTAATTCACCCCTCCACTTT
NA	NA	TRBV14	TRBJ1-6	CASSQGLSNSPLHF	TGTGCCAGCAGCCAAGGCCTGTCGAATTCACCCCTCCACTTT
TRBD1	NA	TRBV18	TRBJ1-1	CASSPGQTNTEAFF	TGTGCCAGCTCACCGGGACAGACGAACACTGAAGCTTTCTTT